This TCR beta chain was documented in a study of CD8 T cells in Susac syndrome. This clonotype was seen a single time. What it recognizes is unknown. Looked up from germline, CDR1 is SGHTA and CDR2 is FQGNSA. This CDR3 is 15 amino acids long. V shed 1 base and J 4 bases; nucleotides not matched to a gene: 6. Random-hexamer reverse transcription was applied to roughly 0.5 to 1 ug RNA. TCRdb fed the immunoSEQ multiplex PCR reads into MiXCR, producing one record per CDR3 protein. The top ten hold roughly 0.45% of the sample, which has roughly 47,000 distinct CDR3 sequences, about 92% seen once. Study observations and caveats: By the study's own acknowledgment, its TCR sequencing and HLA analysis included relatively few individuals.

Sequenced sample: CD8+ T cells from PBMCs. The TCR was taken from a human donor in good health. The chain links TRBV7-2 to TRBJ2-7, with 8 bases that match TRBD1. In DNA form, the CDR3 reads TGTGCCAGCAGCTTAGACCCCCAGGGGGCGTACGAGCAGTACTTC. Protein: CASSLDPQGAYEQYF. Based on the CDR3 plus reference TRBV7-2 and TRBJ2-7, the full variable domain is GAGVSQSPSNKVTEKGKDVELRCDPISGHTALYWYRQSLGQGLEFLIYFQGNSAPDKSGLPSDRFSAERTGGSVSTLTIQRTQQEDSAVYLCASSLDPQGAYEQYFGPGTRLTVT.